The rows below give T cell receptor beta chains drawn from one sample of a study of blood T cell repertoires in COVID-19. Repertoires were generated with immunoSEQ multiplex PCR, while TCRdb's copy carries only in-frame clones and drops some. The sample holds 25,000 to 35,000 clones; 89% are singletons and the top ten take around 48%. The sequenced material came from peripheral blood. These receptors were taken from a human donor with acute or convalescent COVID-19. The donor label of this sample is uncertain. Both conserved end residues are part of each CDR3. D genes are given only for firm matches. A row's size may be missing; if present it is once, few, many or a size class.

abundance	d_gene	v_gene	j_gene	CDR3nt	CDR3aa
-	-	TRBV3-1/TRBV3-2	TRBJ2-1	TGTGCCAGCAGCCAACGGAGGGGAACGGGTGAGCAGTTCTTC	CASSQRRGTGEQFF
-	-	TRBV2	TRBJ2-2	TGTGCCAGCATGAGTCTTCGGGGAGGCGGGGAGCTGTTTTTT	CASMSLRGGGELFF
-	-	TRBV10-1	TRBJ2-7	TGCGCCAGCAGTGAGTCGAGGCGGCCCTACGAGCAGTACTTC	CASSESRRPYEQYF
-	TRBD2	TRBV15	TRBJ2-5	TGTGCCACCAGCAGAGGTCGTCTAGCGGGGGGGCCAGAGACCCAGTACTTC	CATSRGRLAGGPETQYF
few	-	TRBV10-2	TRBJ1-5	TGCGCCAGCAGTGGGTCCAGTCAGCCCCAGCATTTT	CASSGSSQPQHF
once	TRBD1	TRBV3-1/TRBV3-2	TRBJ1-2	TGTGCCAGCAGCCATGCCGACCGGGACAGCTATGGCTACACCTTC	CASSHADRDSYGYTF
-	-	TRBV28	TRBJ1-1	TGTGCCAGTACAGGGTTGGGAACTGAAGCTTTCTTT	CASTGLGTEAFF
-	-	TRBV6-2/TRBV6-3	TRBJ2-1	TGTGCCAGCAGTTACACTTCCCCCCCTGAGCAGTTCTTC	CASSYTSPPEQFF
-	-	TRBV11-3	TRBJ1-3	TGTGCCAGCAGCTTACAGAGGGCTGGAAACACCATATATTTT	CASSLQRAGNTIYF
-	-	TRBV6-1	TRBJ2-7	TGTGCCAGCAGTGACCAGGGTTCCTACGAGCAGTACTTC	CASSDQGSYEQYF
-	-	TRBV7-2	TRBJ2-7	TGTGCCAGCAGTCCTCAGACGATGCTTCGAGGGGGCTACGAGCAGTACTTC	CASSPQTMLRGGYEQYF
-	-	TRBV4-1	TRBJ1-5	TGCGCCAGCAGCCAAGGGTCTCTCAACAGGGAGAATCAGCCCCAGCATTTT	CASSQGSLNRENQPQHF
-	TRBD1	TRBV2	TRBJ1-6	TGTGCCAGCAGCGCTGCGATGGGACAGCGGATCAATTCACCCCTCCACTTT	CASSAAMGQRINSPLHF
once	-	TRBV11-2	TRBJ1-1	TGTGCCAGCAGCGCCCCCGGCGCGGGAGGCACTGAAGCTTTCTTT	CASSAPGAGGTEAFF
once	TRBD1	TRBV20-1	TRBJ1-6	TGCAGTGCTAGTAAGGGACAGGAGGGTGGACCCCTCCACTTT	CSASKGQEGGPLHF
-	-	TRBV24-1	TRBJ2-3	TGTGCCACCAGTGATGCTCCGACTTTAGATACGCAGTATTTT	CATSDAPTLDTQYF
-	-	TRBV5-1	TRBJ2-5	TGCGCCAGCAGCTTACACAGGGTTGAGACCCAGTACTTC	CASSLHRVETQYF
few	-	TRBV2	TRBJ2-2	TGTGCCAGCAGAGGAGGCGACTGGGAGCTGTTTTTT	CASRGGDWELFF
-	-	TRBV30	TRBJ2-7	TGTGCCTGGAGTGTACTGTACGAGCAGTACTTC	CAWSVLYEQYF
-	TRBD2	TRBV2	TRBJ2-5	TGTGCCAGTGATCGGGCTAGCGGGGGGGCCGGGACCCAGTACTTC	CASDRASGGAGTQYF
-	TRBD1	TRBV6-2/TRBV6-3	TRBJ2-7	TGTGCCAGCAGCGAACCTCCAGGGGGCTCCTACGAGCAGTACTTC	CASSEPPGGSYEQYF
once	-	TRBV11-3	TRBJ1-2	TGTGCCAGCAGCTTCCGAGCTAGTAACTATGGCTACACCTTC	CASSFRASNYGYTF
-	TRBD1	TRBV10-2	TRBJ1-2	TGCGCCAGCACATTCACCCAGGGGGATGGCTACACCTTC	CASTFTQGDGYTF
few	-	TRBV7-8	TRBJ1-1	TGTGCCAGCAGCTTGGGGGGTCTGAACACTGAAGCTTTCTTT	CASSLGGLNTEAFF
medium-sized	TRBD1	TRBV4-2	TRBJ1-4	TGTGCCAGCAGCCAAACTCAGGGGGCAACTAATGAAAAACTGTTTTTT	CASSQTQGATNEKLFF
-	TRBD1	TRBV18	TRBJ2-3	TGTGCCAGCTCACCATTGGTGGGACAGGGGGCGTCGGATACGCAGTATTTT	CASSPLVGQGASDTQYF
few	TRBD1	TRBV7-3	TRBJ2-7	TGTGCCAGCAGCTTAGACCACCGCAGGGGGTATGAGCAGTACTTC	CASSLDHRRGYEQYF
-	TRBD1	TRBV7-8	TRBJ2-7	TGTGCCAGCAGCTTGACGCCTTCCGGGACAGGGGGCGCGTGGCAGTACTTC	CASSLTPSGTGGAWQYF
-	-	TRBV6-5	TRBJ2-3	TGTGCCAGCAGTTACTCGAACACCCAAAGCACAGATACGCAGTATTTT	CASSYSNTQSTDTQYF
-	-	TRBV2	TRBJ1-4	TGTGCCAGCAGTGGGCTGACTAATGAAAAACTGTTTTTT	CASSGLTNEKLFF
-	TRBD2	TRBV18	TRBJ2-1	TGTGCCAGCTATCCAATAGCGGGGCTTTACAATGAGCAGTTCTTC	CASYPIAGLYNEQFF
-	-	TRBV10-1	TRBJ1-6	TGCGCCAGCCAGGTTAATTATAATTCACCCCTCCACTTT	CASQVNYNSPLHF
-	-	TRBV7-9	TRBJ1-2	TGTGCCAGCAGCCCCCCGGGGGTACCTAACTATGGCTACACCTTC	CASSPPGVPNYGYTF
-	TRBD2	TRBV7-3	TRBJ2-2	TGTGCCAGCAGCCCACGACTAGCCTCCGGGGAGCTGTTTTTT	CASSPRLASGELFF
-	-	TRBV5-1	TRBJ2-3	TGCGCCAGCAGCTTCCGTCCTGGACAGTTTAGCACAGATACGCAGTATTTT	CASSFRPGQFSTDTQYF
-	-	TRBV7-9	TRBJ2-1	TGTGCCAGCAGCTTAGGTCAACTCAACAATGAGCAGTTCTTC	CASSLGQLNNEQFF
-	-	TRBV6-1	TRBJ2-7	TGTGCCAGCAGTGAAGTCCCGGGTCGGACCTACGAGCAGTACTTC	CASSEVPGRTYEQYF
-	TRBD2	TRBV3-1/TRBV3-2	TRBJ2-1	TGTGCCAGCAGCCAACGGTCTAGCGGGATAAGGAACAATGAGCAGTTCTTC	CASSQRSSGIRNNEQFF
-	TRBD1	TRBV6-9	TRBJ2-5	TGTGCCAGCAGTTTAGGGACAGGGGACCAAGAGACCCAGTACTTC	CASSLGTGDQETQYF
-	-	TRBV6-1	TRBJ1-4	TGTGCCAGCAGTGATATGAACAGGGTGGGTAATGAAAAACTGTTTTTT	CASSDMNRVGNEKLFF
-	TRBD1	TRBV19	TRBJ1-5	TGTGCCAGTAGTATCAGGGGGCTCGGTCAGCCCCAGCATTTT	CASSIRGLGQPQHF
-	-	TRBV15	TRBJ2-3	TGTGCCACCAGCAGAGATCTCGGGAGCACAGATACGCAGTATTTT	CATSRDLGSTDTQYF
once	-	TRBV6-5	TRBJ2-3	TGTGCCAGCAGAGGGACTGTTACGCAGTATTTT	CASRGTVTQYF
-	TRBD1	TRBV18	TRBJ1-5	TGTGCCAGCTCACCAGTTCCAGGGGGATCTTTTCAGCCCCAGCATTTT	CASSPVPGGSFQPQHF
-	-	TRBV7-8	TRBJ1-6	TGTGCCAGCAGAAGACAGAGCAGGAACTACTATAATTCACCCCTCCACTTT	CASRRQSRNYYNSPLHF
few	TRBD1	TRBV5-1	TRBJ1-6	TGCGCCAGCAGCTTACCGGGACAGGGGAGCCCCCTCCACTTT	CASSLPGQGSPLHF
-	TRBD2	TRBV3-1/TRBV3-2	TRBJ2-1	TGTGCCAGCAGCCATATAGCGGGGATCTCCTACAATGAGCAGTTCTTC	CASSHIAGISYNEQFF
-	TRBD2	TRBV15	TRBJ2-3	TGTGCCACCAGCAGAGATCTAGCGGGCGGATCGGATACGCAGTATTTT	CATSRDLAGGSDTQYF
-	-	TRBV21-1	TRBJ1-5	TGTGCCAGCAGCCAAAGGGTCAGCAGGGGGGGCAATCAGCCCCAGCATTTT	CASSQRVSRGGNQPQHF
-	-	TRBV24-1	TRBJ1-1	TGTGCCACCAGTGGGAGGACGGGGAACACTGAAGCTTTCTTT	CATSGRTGNTEAFF
-	-	TRBV7-3	TRBJ1-2	TGTGCCAGCAGCTTCGACCGAGGGAGACGGAGTGGCTACACCTTC	CASSFDRGRRSGYTF
-	TRBD1	TRBV6-4	TRBJ1-2	TGTGCCAGCACCCTGACAGGGACACATGGCTACACCTTC	CASTLTGTHGYTF